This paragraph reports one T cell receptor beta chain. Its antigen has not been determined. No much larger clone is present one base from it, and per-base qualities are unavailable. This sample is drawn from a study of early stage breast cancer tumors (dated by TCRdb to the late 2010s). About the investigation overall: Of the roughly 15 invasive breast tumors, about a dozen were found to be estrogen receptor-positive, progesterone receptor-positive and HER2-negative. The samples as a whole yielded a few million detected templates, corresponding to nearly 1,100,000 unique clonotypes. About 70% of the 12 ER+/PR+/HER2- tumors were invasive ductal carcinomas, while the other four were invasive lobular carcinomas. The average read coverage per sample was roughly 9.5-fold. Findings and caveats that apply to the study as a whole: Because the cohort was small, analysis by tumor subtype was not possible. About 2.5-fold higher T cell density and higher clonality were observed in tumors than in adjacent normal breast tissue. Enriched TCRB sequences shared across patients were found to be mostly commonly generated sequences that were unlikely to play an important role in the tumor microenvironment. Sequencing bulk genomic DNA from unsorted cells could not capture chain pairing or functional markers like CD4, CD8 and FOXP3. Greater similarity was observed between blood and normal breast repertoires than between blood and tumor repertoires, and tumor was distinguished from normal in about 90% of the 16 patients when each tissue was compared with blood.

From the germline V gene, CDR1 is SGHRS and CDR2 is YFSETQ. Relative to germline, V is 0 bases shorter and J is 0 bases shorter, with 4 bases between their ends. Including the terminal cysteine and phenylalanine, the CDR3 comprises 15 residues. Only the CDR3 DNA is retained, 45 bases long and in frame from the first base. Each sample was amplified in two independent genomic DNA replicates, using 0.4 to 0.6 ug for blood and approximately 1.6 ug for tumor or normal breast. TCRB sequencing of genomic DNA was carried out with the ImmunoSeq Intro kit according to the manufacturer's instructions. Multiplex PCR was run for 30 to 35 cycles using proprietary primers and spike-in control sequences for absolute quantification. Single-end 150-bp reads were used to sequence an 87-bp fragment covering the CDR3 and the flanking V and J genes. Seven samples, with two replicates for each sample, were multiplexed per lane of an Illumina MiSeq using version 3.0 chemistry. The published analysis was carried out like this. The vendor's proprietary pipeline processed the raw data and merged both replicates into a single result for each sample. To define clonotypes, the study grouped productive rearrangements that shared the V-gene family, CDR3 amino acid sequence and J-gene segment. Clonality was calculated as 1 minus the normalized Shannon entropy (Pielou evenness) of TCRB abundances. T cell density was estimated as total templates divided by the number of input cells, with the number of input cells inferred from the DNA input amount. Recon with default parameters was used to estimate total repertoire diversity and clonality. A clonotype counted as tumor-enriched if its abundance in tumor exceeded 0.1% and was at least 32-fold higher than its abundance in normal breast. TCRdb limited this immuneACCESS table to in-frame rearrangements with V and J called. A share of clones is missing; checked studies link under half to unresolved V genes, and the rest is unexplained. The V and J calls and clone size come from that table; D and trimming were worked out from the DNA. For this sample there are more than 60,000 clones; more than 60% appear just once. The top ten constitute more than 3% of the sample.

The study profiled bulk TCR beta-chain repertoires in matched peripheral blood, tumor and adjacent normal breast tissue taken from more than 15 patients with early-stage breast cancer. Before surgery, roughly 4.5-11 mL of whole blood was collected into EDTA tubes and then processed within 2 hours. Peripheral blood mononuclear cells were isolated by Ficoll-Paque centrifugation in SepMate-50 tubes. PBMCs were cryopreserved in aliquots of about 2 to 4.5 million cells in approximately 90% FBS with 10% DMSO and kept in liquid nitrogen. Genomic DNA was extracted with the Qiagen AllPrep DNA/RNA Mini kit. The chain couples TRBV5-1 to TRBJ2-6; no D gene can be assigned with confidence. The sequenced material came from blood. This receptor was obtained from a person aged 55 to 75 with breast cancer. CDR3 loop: CASSLAASGANVLTF. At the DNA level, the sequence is TGCGCCAGCAGCTTGGCCGCCTCTGGGGCCAACGTCCTGACTTTC.